Each of the 27 T cell receptor beta chains below was sequenced from the same sample in a study of blood T cells in healthy people across ages. With a J-beta primer mix and a sample-barcoded 5' primer, a second PCR ran about 7 to 12 cycles. MiXCR, applied by TCRdb to the 5' RACE reads, yields one record per CDR3 protein. The sample has around 580,000 distinct CDR3 sequences; 40% to 55% are singletons. Sequencing was done on a sample of blood. The origin of the receptors is a man aged 80 or over in good health.

The J gene is TRBJ2-7, the V gene TRBV7-2; 13 positions match TRBD2. The J call may not be correct, given that the DNA end is closer to TRBJ2-5. Looked up from germline, CDR1 is SGHTA and CDR2 is FQGNSA. The CDR3 totals 15 residues. The CDR3 DNA is TGTGCCAGCAGTCCTAGGACTAGCGGGAGAAAGACCCAGTACTTC. This gives the protein CASSPRTSGRKTQYF.

This clonotype has only one observation. The chain joins TRBV20-1 to TRBJ2-7; D is uncertain. Trimming stripped 3 bases from V and 7 bases from J, with 10 bases between. This CDR3 comprises 11 residues. Germline V lookup: CDR1 DFQATT, CDR2 SNEGSKA (reference sequence). The DNA of the CDR3 is TGCAGTGCTAGTGTTCAGGATGAGCAGTACTTC. It yields the protein CSASVQDEQYF.

The genes are TRBV6-5 and TRBJ1-1; D is perhaps TRBD1 (5 bases). Trimming left V 4 bases short and J 8 bases short, with 11 bases between. Germline CDR1 MNHEY, CDR2 SVGAGI. This CDR3 has 12 residues. The CDR3: CASSWGTGEAFF. The CDR3 DNA sequence: TGTGCCAGCAGTTGGGGCACAGGAGAAGCTTTCTTT.

This clonotype was seen a handful of times. Here the CDR3 DNA reads TGTGCCAGCAGCGGCCTTGCTGGGAGCATGAGAAATGAGCAGTTCTTC. As protein: CASSGLAGSMRNEQFF. This chain joins TRBV7-2 and TRBJ2-1, with D possibly TRBD2 on 5 matching bases. Per germline, CDR1 SGHTA and CDR2 FQGNSA. The CDR3 has 16 amino acids. V lost 5 bases, J lost 7 bases, and 21 bases lay in between.

This chain uses TRBV7-2 with TRBJ2-1; D call uncertain. CDR1 is SGHTA, CDR2 FQGNSA, per germline. Trimming removed 1 base at V and 0 bases at J, with 10 bases between. This CDR3 is built from 16 residues. CDR3 amino acids: CASSLGWAISYNEQFF. The DNA of the CDR3 is TGTGCCAGCAGCTTAGGATGGGCCATCTCCTACAATGAGCAGTTCTTC.

This clonotype has just a few counts. The gene calls are TRBV11-2 and TRBJ2-1; 10 positions agree with TRBD2. V lost 5 bases to trimming and J lost 7 bases; unmatched junction nucleotides: 11. CDR1 and CDR2 (germline): SGHAT, FQNNGV. There are 16 residues in the CDR3. The CDR3 sequence: CASSARLAGGGNEQFF. CDR3 coding DNA: TGTGCCAGCAGCGCCCGGTTAGCGGGGGGAGGAAATGAGCAGTTCTTC. The full variable domain, completed using reference TRBV11-2 and TRBJ2-1, is EAGVAQSPRYKIIEKRQSVAFWCNPISGHATLYWYQQILGQGPKLLIQFQNNGVVDDSQLPKDRFSAERLKGVDSTLKIQPAKLEDSAVYLCASSARLAGGGNEQFFGPGTRLTVL.

This clonotype was counted a few times. V is TRBV20-1 and J is TRBJ2-1; a possible D gene is TRBD2 (6 bases). Trimming took off 4 bases at V and 5 bases at J, with 15 bases between the two ends. From germline, CDR1 is DFQATT and CDR2 SNEGSKA (reference sequence). The CDR3 contains 14 residues. The CDR3 protein is CSAIGAGWDNEQFF. As DNA, the CDR3 is TGCAGTGCTATCGGGGCGGGATGGGACAATGAGCAGTTCTTC.

The rearrangement links TRBV20-1 to TRBJ2-4; perhaps TRBD1 as D (6 bases). The DNA end is more similar to TRBJ2-7, so the J call may be wrong. The CDR3 sequence is 12 residues long. Germline CDR1 and CDR2: DFQATT and SNEGSKA (reference sequence). CDR3 nucleotide sequence: TGCAGTGCCACAGACAGGACCTACGAGCAGTACTTC. This translates into CSATDRTYEQYF.

This clonotype was picked up a small number of times. The CDR3 loop is CSARDHRGETQYF. Written as DNA, the CDR3 is TGCAGTGCTAGAGATCACAGGGGGGAGACCCAGTACTTC. The chain couples TRBV20-1 to TRBJ2-5, with 8 bases identical to TRBD1. CDR3 length: 13 residues. Losses at the gene ends were 0 bases for V and 5 bases for J; bases not matched to a gene: 2. The germline V gene has CDR1 DFQATT and CDR2 SNEGSKA (reference sequence).

The genes are TRBV6-5 and TRBJ1-2, with TRBD1 identical over 7 bases. The CDR3 extends over 15 amino acids. Trimming took 5 bases from V and 0 from J; bases not matched to a gene: 6. Germline V gene lookup returns CDR1 MNHEY and CDR2 SVGAGI. This CDR3 is CASSTGTDTNYGYTF. DNA for the CDR3: TGTGCCAGCAGTACGGGGACAGATACTAACTATGGCTACACCTTC.

V gene TRBV4-1 combines with J gene TRBJ2-5; D gene uncertain. Germline V gives CDR1 MGHRA, CDR2 YSYEKL. V was trimmed by 3 bases and J by 1 base, leaving 9 bases between them. CDR3 size: 14 residues. Written as DNA, the CDR3 is TGCGCCAGCAGCCAGGGTGAGACCCAAGAGACCCAGTACTTC. Translated: CASSQGETQETQYF.

This clonotype appeared a few times. The chain carries TRBV21-1 and TRBJ2-1; the D call in the table, TRBD2, was not verified against the DNA. TRBV21-1 represents a pseudogene. The CDR3 has 16 residues. The CDR3 region is CASSSLAGGLCNEQFF. The CDR3 nucleotides read TGTGCCAGCAGCAGTCTAGCGGGAGGGCTGTGCAATGAGCAGTTCTTC.

This chain uses TRBV10-1 with TRBJ1-2, with 7 bases aligning to TRBD1. J lost 4 bases, V lost 10 bases, and 12 bases had no gene match. This CDR3 has 14 residues. The germline V gene has CDR1 WNHNN and CDR2 SYGVQD (reference sequence). The CDR3 nucleotides read TGCGCCAAAACAAGACAGGGACGGAGCTATGGCTACACCTTC. Translation gives CAKTRQGRSYGYTF.

The genes are TRBV6-2 or TRBV6-3 and TRBJ2-7; D is perhaps TRBD1 (6 bases). Trimming shortened V by 6 bases and J by 6 bases, and 18 bases separated the two germline ends. The CDR3 is 14 amino acids. Germline CDR1 MNHEY, CDR2 SVGEGT. CDR3 amino acids: CASSHGTRMGEQYF. The CDR3 DNA is TGTGCCAGCAGCCACGGGACACGGATGGGCGAGCAGTACTTC.

This clonotype has just a few counts. The rearrangement links TRBV20-1 to TRBJ2-2; the D is unclear. This CDR3 spans 12 amino acids. V was cut by 6 bases and J by 6 bases, with 11 bases left in between. Germline loops: CDR1 DFQATT, CDR2 SNEGSKA (reference sequence). This CDR3 is CSAHPGAGELFF. The CDR3 coding sequence is TGCAGTGCGCACCCGGGCGCCGGGGAGCTGTTTTTT.

V usage is TRBV7-2 and J usage is TRBJ2-1; 7 bases agree with TRBD1. Germline trimming cut 1 base from V and 2 bases from J; bases unmatched to any gene: 5. CDR3 length: 16 amino acids. CDR1 and CDR2 from the germline V gene are SGHTA and FQGNSA. The CDR3 DNA reads as TGTGCCAGCAGCTTAGTGAGGGGGCTGACCTACAATGAGCAGTTCTTC. Amino acids: CASSLVRGLTYNEQFF.

This clonotype was counted many times. This rearrangement joins TRBV4-3 to TRBJ2-1; D gene uncertain. This CDR3 has 14 residues. From germline, CDR1 is LGHNA and CDR2 YSLEER. Trimming cost V 4 bases and J 6 bases, with 13 bases left between them. The CDR3 spells CASSLGRWGNEQFF. As DNA, the CDR3 is TGCGCCAGCAGCCTCGGTAGGTGGGGCAATGAGCAGTTCTTC.

V is TRBV20-1 and J is TRBJ1-5; perhaps TRBD1 as D (5 bases). The V end lost 3 bases, the J end lost 1 base, and 13 bases lay between the germline ends. The CDR3 loop spans 15 amino acids. Germline-derived CDR1 and CDR2 are DFQATT and SNEGSKA (reference sequence). The CDR3 DNA reads as TGCAGTGCTAGTGGGAGGGGAGGAAGCAATCAGCCCCAGCATTTT. Amino acid sequence: CSASGRGGSNQPQHF.

Comment on this clonotype: With a much larger clone just one base away, this may be a read error. The chain links TRBV6-6 to TRBJ2-3, with D maybe TRBD2 (6 bases). V dropped 0 bases and J dropped 2 bases, with 9 bases sitting between them. Germline assignment: CDR1 MNHNY and CDR2 SVGAGI (reference sequence). CDR3 length: 15 residues. CDR3 protein: CASSYSRTTTDTQYF. The CDR3, as DNA: TGTGCCAGCAGTTACTCGAGGACTACCACAGATACGCAGTATTTT.

The chain links TRBV4-3 to TRBJ2-3; possibly TRBD2 for D (6 bases). This CDR3 is 18 amino acids long. From germline, CDR1 is LGHNA and CDR2 YSLEER. V lost 0 bases and J lost 5, with 21 bases in between. The CDR3 sequence: CASSQDLRPRDRGDTQYF. The CDR3 DNA reads as TGCGCCAGCAGCCAAGATCTAAGGCCGCGGGATAGGGGAGATACGCAGTATTTT.

This rearrangement joins TRBV7-2 to TRBJ1-1; 11 bases align to TRBD1. Trimming took 5 bases from V and 12 from J; bases not matched to a gene: 14. CDR3 length: 15 residues. Germline V gene sequence: CDR1 SGHTA, CDR2 FQGNSA. Here the CDR3 reads CASSLGTGGRGGSFF. The CDR3 DNA reads TGTGCCAGCAGCCTAGGGACAGGGGGAAGAGGTGGGTCTTTCTTT.

Concerning this clonotype itself: The junction departs from the called germline gene at one end, perhaps through a read error. The chain has TRBV20-1 and TRBJ2-3, with 8 bases identical to TRBD1. The CDR3 has 14 amino acids. The germline V gene has CDR1 DFQATT and CDR2 SNEGSKA (reference sequence). Here the CDR3 DNA reads TGCAGTGCTAGATTGACAGGGGTCACAAATACGCAGTATTTT. Protein: CSARLTGVTNTQYF.

The V call is TRBV7-8, the J call TRBJ1-5, with 7 bases lining up with TRBD1. Losses at the gene ends were 3 bases for V and 5 bases for J; bases not matched to a gene: 4. CDR3 length: 14 residues. Looked up from germline, CDR1 is SGHVS and CDR2 is FQNEAQ. The CDR3 region is CASSFQGGDQPQHF. CDR3 nucleotides: TGTGCCAGCAGCTTCCAGGGGGGAGATCAGCCCCAGCATTTT.

Worth noting for this clonotype: Being one base from a much bigger clone, this may be a read error. V is TRBV6-5 and J is TRBJ2-1; tentatively, D is TRBD2 (5 bases). Trimming cost V 6 bases and J 9 bases, with 18 bases left between them. The germline gives CDR1 MNHEY, CDR2 SVGAGI. The CDR3 totals 14 residues. CDR3 sequence reads: CASRSDGEWGEQFF. The CDR3 DNA follows: TGTGCCAGCAGAAGCGACGGGGAGTGGGGTGAGCAGTTCTTC.

This clonotype was picked up a small number of times. The chain is built from TRBV12-3 or TRBV12-4 and TRBJ2-3; D may be TRBD1 (7 bases). V was shortened by 3 bases and J by 5 bases, with 15 bases between the two germline ends. The CDR3 covers 15 residues. For the CDR3, the DNA is TGTGCCAGCAGTTTTGGAGGGGGCGCAGGAGATACGCAGTATTTT. It yields the protein CASSFGGGAGDTQYF.

The rearrangement joins TRBV27 to TRBJ2-2, with 7 bases lining up with TRBD2. In germline, CDR1 is MNHEY, CDR2 SMNVEV (reference sequence). CDR3 length: 16 amino acids. V was pared by 3 bases and J by 3 bases, with 7 bases of the junction left unmatched. The CDR3 nucleotides are TGTGCCAGCAGTTTTTACGGGAGGTTGGACACCGGGGAGCTGTTTTTT. Its protein is CASSFYGRLDTGELFF.

The V and J genes are TRBV7-2 and TRBJ2-4; D gene uncertain. The CDR3 runs to 13 residues. Deletions cut 2 bases from V and 8 bases from J, with 10 bases between. Looked up from germline, CDR1 is SGHTA and CDR2 is FQGNSA. CDR3 nucleotides: TGTGCCAGCAGCTTAAACGTGGGTGACATTCAGTACTTC. It codes for CASSLNVGDIQYF.